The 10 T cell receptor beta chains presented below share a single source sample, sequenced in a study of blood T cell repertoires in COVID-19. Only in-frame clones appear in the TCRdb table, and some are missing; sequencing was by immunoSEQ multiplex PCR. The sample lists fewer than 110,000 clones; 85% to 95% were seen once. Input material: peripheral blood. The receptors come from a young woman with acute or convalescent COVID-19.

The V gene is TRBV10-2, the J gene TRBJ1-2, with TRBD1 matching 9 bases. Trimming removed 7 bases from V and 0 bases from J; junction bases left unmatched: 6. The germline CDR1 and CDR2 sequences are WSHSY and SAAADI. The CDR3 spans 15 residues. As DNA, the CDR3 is TGCGCCAGCACCCTGGACAGGGGAACTAACTATGGCTACACCTTC. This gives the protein CASTLDRGTNYGYTF.

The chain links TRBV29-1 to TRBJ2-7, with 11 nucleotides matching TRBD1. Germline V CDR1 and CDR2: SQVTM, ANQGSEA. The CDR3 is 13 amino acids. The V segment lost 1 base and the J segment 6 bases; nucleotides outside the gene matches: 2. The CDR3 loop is CSVEGTGGAEQYF. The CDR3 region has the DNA TGCAGCGTTGAAGGGACAGGGGGCGCCGAGCAGTACTTC.

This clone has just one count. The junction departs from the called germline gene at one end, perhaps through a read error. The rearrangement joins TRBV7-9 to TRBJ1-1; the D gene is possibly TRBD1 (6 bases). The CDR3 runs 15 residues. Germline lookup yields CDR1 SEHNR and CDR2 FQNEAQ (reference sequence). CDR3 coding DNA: TGTGCCAGCAGCTTAGTCATCCAGGGGAACACTGAAGTTTTCTTT. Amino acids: CASSLVIQGNTEVFF.

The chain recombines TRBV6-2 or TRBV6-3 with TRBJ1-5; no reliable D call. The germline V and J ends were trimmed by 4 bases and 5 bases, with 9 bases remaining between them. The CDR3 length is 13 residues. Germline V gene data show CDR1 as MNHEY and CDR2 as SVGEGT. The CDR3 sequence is CASSLNTDQPQHF. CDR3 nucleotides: TGTGCCAGCAGTTTAAACACCGATCAGCCCCAGCATTTT.

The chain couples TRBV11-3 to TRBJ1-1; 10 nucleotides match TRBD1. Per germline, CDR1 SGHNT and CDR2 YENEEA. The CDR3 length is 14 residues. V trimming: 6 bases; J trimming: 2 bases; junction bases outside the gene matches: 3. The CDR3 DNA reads TGTGCCAGCAGGATGACAGGGGGCAACACTGAAGCTTTCTTT. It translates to CASRMTGGNTEAFF.

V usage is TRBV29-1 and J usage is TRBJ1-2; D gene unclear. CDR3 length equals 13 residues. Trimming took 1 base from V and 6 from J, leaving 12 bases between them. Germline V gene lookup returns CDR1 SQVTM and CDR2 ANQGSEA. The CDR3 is CSVEGFVEDGYTF. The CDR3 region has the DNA TGCAGCGTTGAAGGCTTTGTCGAGGATGGCTACACCTTC.

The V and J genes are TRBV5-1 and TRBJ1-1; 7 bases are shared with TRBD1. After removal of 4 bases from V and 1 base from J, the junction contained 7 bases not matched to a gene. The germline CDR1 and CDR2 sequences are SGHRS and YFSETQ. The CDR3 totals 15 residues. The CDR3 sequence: CASSRTGTANTEAFF. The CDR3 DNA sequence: TGCGCCAGCAGCCGTACCGGGACAGCGAACACTGAAGCTTTCTTT.

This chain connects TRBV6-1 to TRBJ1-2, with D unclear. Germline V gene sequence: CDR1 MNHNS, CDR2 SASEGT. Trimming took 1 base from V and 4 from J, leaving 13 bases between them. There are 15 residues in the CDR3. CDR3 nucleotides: TGTGCCAGCAGTGAAGGCCAGACGGAGATCTATGGCTACACCTTC. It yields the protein CASSEGQTEIYGYTF.

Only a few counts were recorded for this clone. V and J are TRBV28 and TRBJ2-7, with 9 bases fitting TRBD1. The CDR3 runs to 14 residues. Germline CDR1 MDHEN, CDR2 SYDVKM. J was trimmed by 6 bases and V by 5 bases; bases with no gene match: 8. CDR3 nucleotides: TGTGCCAGCAGTATAGGACAGGGGCTCGGCGAGCAGTACTTC. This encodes CASSIGQGLGEQYF.

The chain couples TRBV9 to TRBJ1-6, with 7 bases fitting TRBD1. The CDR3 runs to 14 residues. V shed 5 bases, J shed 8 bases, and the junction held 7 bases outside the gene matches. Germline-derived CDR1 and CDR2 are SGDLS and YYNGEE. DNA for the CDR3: TGTGCCAGCAGTGTGGGACAGCGGGATTCACCCCTCCACTTT. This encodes CASSVGQRDSPLHF.